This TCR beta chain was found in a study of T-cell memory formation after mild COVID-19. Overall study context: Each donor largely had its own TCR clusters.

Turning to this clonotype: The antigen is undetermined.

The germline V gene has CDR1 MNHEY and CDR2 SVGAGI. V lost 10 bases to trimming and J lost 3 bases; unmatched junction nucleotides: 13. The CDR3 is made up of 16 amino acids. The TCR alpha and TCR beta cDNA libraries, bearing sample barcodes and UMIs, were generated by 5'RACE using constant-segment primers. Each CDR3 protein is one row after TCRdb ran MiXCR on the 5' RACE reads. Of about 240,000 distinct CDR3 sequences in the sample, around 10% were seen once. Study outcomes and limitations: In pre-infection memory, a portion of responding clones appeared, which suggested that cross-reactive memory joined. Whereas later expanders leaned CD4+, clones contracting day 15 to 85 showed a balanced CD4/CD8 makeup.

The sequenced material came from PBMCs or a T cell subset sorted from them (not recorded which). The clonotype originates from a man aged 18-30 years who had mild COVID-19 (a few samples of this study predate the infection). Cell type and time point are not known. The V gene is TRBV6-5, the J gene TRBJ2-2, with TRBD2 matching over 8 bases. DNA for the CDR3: TGTGCCACCCGGGTTCGGGGGGGTGTGCACACCGGGGAGCTGTTTTTT. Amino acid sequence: CATRVRGGVHTGELFF.